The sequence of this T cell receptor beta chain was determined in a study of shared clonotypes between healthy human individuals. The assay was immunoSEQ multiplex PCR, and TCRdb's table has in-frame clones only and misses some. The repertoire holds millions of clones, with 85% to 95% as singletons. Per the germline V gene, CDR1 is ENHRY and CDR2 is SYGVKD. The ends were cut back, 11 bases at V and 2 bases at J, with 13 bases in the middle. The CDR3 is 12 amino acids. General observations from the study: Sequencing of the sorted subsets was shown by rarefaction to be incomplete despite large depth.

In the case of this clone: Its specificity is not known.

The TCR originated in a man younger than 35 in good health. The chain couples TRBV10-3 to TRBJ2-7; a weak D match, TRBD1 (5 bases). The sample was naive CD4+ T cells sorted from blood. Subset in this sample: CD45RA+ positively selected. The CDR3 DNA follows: TGTGCCTCGACAGCGACCACCTACGAGCAGTACTTC. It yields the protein CASTATTYEQYF.